The rows below give T cell receptor beta chains drawn from one sample of a study of beta chain features in type 1 diabetes. Using immunoSEQ multiplex PCR, the repertoire was profiled, and TCRdb retains in-frame clones only, with some absent. The data contain roughly 150,000 clones, around 9.7% of them singletons. Sequences were obtained from central memory CD4+ T cells from blood. The receptor set was obtained from a woman between 25 and 40 years old with type 1 diabetes. Both conserved end residues are part of each CDR3. The D gene is left open where the match is weak. The size field is filled for only some rows; it gives once, few, many or a size class.

V	J	D	size	CDR3	DNA
TRBV6-5	TRBJ2-1	-	-	CAIRYGQSYNEQFF	TGTGCCATCAGATATGGACAGTCCTACAATGAGCAGTTCTTC
TRBV14	TRBJ2-1	-	few	CASSPRADGSEQFF	TGTGCCAGCAGCCCCCGGGCCGATGGGAGTGAGCAGTTCTTC
TRBV7-3	TRBJ2-5	-	-	CASSLRGRQETQYF	TGTGCCAGCAGCTTAAGGGGCCGTCAAGAGACCCAGTACTTC
TRBV7-9	TRBJ2-2	-	-	CASSFTVTGELFF	TGTGCCAGCAGCTTTACTGTCACCGGGGAGCTGTTTTTT
TRBV9	TRBJ2-1	-	-	CASSVQGNLQGEQFF	TGTGCCAGCAGCGTTCAGGGGAACCTACAGGGTGAGCAGTTCTTC
TRBV4-1	TRBJ1-2	-	-	CASSQPRGTGYYGYTF	TGCGCCAGCAGCCAACCAAGGGGAACAGGCTACTATGGCTACACCTTC
TRBV14	TRBJ2-7	-	few	CASSQVGVREQYF	TGTGCCAGCAGCCAAGTCGGGGTACGGGAGCAGTACTTC
TRBV7-8	TRBJ1-2	TRBD1	-	CASTLDRVGGYTF	TGTGCCAGCACCCTAGACAGGGTCGGGGGCTACACCTTC
TRBV29-1	TRBJ1-2	-	few	CSVGAGVNNYGYTF	TGCAGCGTTGGGGCGGGGGTTAACAACTATGGCTACACCTTC
TRBV28	TRBJ2-5	TRBD2	-	CASSSSGTGETQYF	TGTGCCAGCAGTTCTAGCGGGACGGGGGAGACCCAGTACTTC
TRBV4-1	TRBJ2-5	TRBD1	-	CASSQRGGGETQYF	TGCGCCAGCAGCCAAAGAGGGGGCGGAGAGACCCAGTACTTC
TRBV6-6	TRBJ1-5	-	few	CASSSRQGGRNQPQHF	TGTGCCAGCAGTTCAAGGCAAGGGGGTCGCAATCAGCCCCAGCATTTT
TRBV5-4	TRBJ2-5	TRBD1	few	CASSRTGGETQYF	TGTGCCAGCAGCCGGACAGGGGGAGAGACCCAGTACTTC
TRBV5-1	TRBJ1-1	-	few	CASSEGGNTEAFF	TGCGCCAGCAGCGAGGGCGGGAACACTGAAGCTTTCTTT
TRBV20-1	TRBJ1-2	-	-	CSAKPGIGYTF	TGCAGTGCTAAACCAGGGATCGGCTACACCTTC
TRBV27	TRBJ2-5	TRBD1	few	CASSTTGTGVQETQYF	TGTGCCAGCAGTACCACCGGGACAGGGGTCCAAGAGACCCAGTACTTC
TRBV30	TRBJ2-1	TRBD2	-	CAWGLAAGEQFF	TGTGCCTGGGGACTAGCGGCCGGGGAGCAGTTCTTC
TRBV30	TRBJ2-1	TRBD2	few	CAWRAIAGVYNEQFF	TGTGCCTGGAGAGCAATAGCGGGAGTCTACAATGAGCAGTTCTTC
TRBV9	TRBJ1-1	-	few	CASSVALMNTEAFF	TGTGCCAGCAGCGTAGCACTTATGAACACTGAAGCTTTCTTT
TRBV30	TRBJ1-1	TRBD1	-	CAWSVWQGDTEAFF	TGTGCCTGGAGTGTATGGCAGGGGGACACTGAAGCTTTCTTT
TRBV2	TRBJ2-7	-	few	CASSEGAAYEQYF	TGTGCCAGCAGTGAAGGGGCTGCGTACGAGCAGTACTTC
TRBV9	TRBJ1-2	TRBD1	few	CASSVGTGPYGYTF	TGTGCCAGCAGCGTAGGGACAGGGCCCTATGGCTACACCTTC
TRBV28	TRBJ2-7	TRBD2	-	CASTNPGGTSGYEQYF	TGTGCCAGCACCAACCCTGGTGGGACTAGCGGCTACGAGCAGTACTTC
TRBV9	TRBJ2-7	-	-	CASSSPVAINEQYF	TGTGCCAGCAGCTCACCTGTGGCAATAAACGAGCAGTACTTC
TRBV5-1	TRBJ2-3	-	-	CASSAGRDTQYF	TGCGCCAGCAGCGCTGGGAGAGATACGCAGTATTTT
TRBV15	TRBJ2-5	-	few	CATSRSPVREETQYF	TGTGCCACCAGCAGATCCCCAGTGAGGGAAGAGACCCAGTACTTC
TRBV29-1	TRBJ1-1	-	-	CSVSGSLGGTEAFF	TGCAGCGTTAGTGGGTCGCTGGGGGGCACTGAAGCTTTCTTT
TRBV7-3	TRBJ2-1	TRBD2	-	CASSGSSLADNNEQFF	TGTGCCAGCAGTGGATCCTCGCTAGCGGATAACAATGAGCAGTTCTTC
TRBV7-2	TRBJ2-7	TRBD2	few	CASSLATRGDYLDYEQYF	TGTGCCAGCAGCTTAGCGACTAGAGGGGACTACTTAGACTACGAGCAGTACTTC
TRBV7-3	TRBJ2-5	-	few	CASSLGGQETQYF	TGTGCCAGCAGCTTAGGAGGCCAAGAGACCCAGTACTTC
TRBV4-1	TRBJ2-1	-	-	CASSPGGLDVFGGHEQFF	TGCGCCAGCAGCCCAGGGGGACTCGACGTGTTTGGGGGGCATGAGCAGTTCTTC
TRBV5-8	TRBJ1-4	TRBD1	-	CASSFRGQRNEKLFF	TGTGCCAGCAGCTTTAGGGGACAGAGGAATGAAAAACTGTTTTTT
TRBV15	TRBJ2-5	TRBD1	-	CATSRGYRGGQETQYF	TGTGCCACCAGCAGGGGGTACAGGGGTGGCCAAGAGACCCAGTACTTC
TRBV2	TRBJ1-5	-	-	CASSDRSNQPQHF	TGTGCCAGCAGTGATCGTAGCAATCAGCCCCAGCATTTT
TRBV2	TRBJ1-1	-	-	CASSDGVVAEAFF	TGTGCCAGCAGTGACGGGGTAGTGGCTGAAGCTTTCTTT
TRBV7-8	TRBJ2-7	TRBD2	-	CASSFAGVGYEQYF	TGTGCCAGCAGCTTCGCGGGAGTGGGCTACGAGCAGTACTTC
TRBV5-1	TRBJ1-1	TRBD1	once	CASSTDRARTEAFF	TGCGCCAGCAGCACGGACAGGGCGAGGACTGAAGCTTTCTTT
TRBV2	TRBJ2-7	-	-	CAGKREYEQYF	TGTGCCGGGAAGAGGGAGTACGAGCAGTACTTC
TRBV9	TRBJ1-1	-	-	CASKAPGNTEAFF	TGTGCCAGCAAGGCCCCGGGGAACACTGAAGCTTTCTTT
TRBV6-5	TRBJ1-2	-	-	CASSNFLRPGGYTF	TGTGCCAGCAGCAACTTCTTACGGCCAGGTGGCTACACCTTC
TRBV6-1	TRBJ2-1	-	few	CASSPNSNNEQFF	TGTGCCAGCTCTCCTAATAGCAACAATGAGCAGTTCTTC
TRBV7-2	TRBJ1-2	-	-	CASSLGGLEYGYTF	TGTGCCAGCAGCTTGGGGGGGCTGGAGTATGGCTACACCTTC
TRBV7-2	TRBJ1-1	TRBD1	few	CASSLSAGTGEAEAFF	TGTGCCAGCAGTTTATCCGCCGGGACAGGGGAAGCTGAAGCTTTCTTT
TRBV28	TRBJ2-1	TRBD2	few	CASSLRTSGNNEQFF	TGTGCCAGCAGTTTACGGACTAGCGGGAACAATGAGCAGTTCTTC